The 30 T cell receptor beta chains listed next were all sequenced from one sample in a study of cytomegalovirus exposure and HLA in healthy donors. The PCR ran on 60 Vbeta and 13 Jbeta primers. Sequencing was performed with immunoSEQ multiplex PCR; in TCRdb, only in-frame clones are kept and a portion is missing. This sample has about 130,000 clones, with roughly 78% found just once. The sequencing sample was made of PBMCs. These receptors originate from a man in his forties in good health and CMV-seronegative.

The V gene is TRBV18, the J gene TRBJ2-3; the D gene is possibly TRBD2 (6 bases). V dropped 2 bases and J dropped 6 bases, with 15 bases sitting between them. CDR1 is KGHSH, CDR2 LQKENI, per germline. This CDR3 comprises 15 residues. The CDR3 loop is CASSPMDSAGDTQYF. The CDR3 nucleotides are TGTGCCAGCTCACCAATGGACTCGGCGGGGGATACGCAGTATTTT.

On this clone: The junction and the germline gene differ at one end; a read error may be behind it. The chain carries TRBV5-1 and TRBJ1-4, with a possible D match to TRBD1 (6 bases). The CDR3 consists of 15 residues. Germline CDR1 SGHRS, CDR2 YFSETQ. This CDR3 is CASTLLGGPSEKLFF. CDR3 nucleotide sequence: TGCGCCAGCACCTTGCTGGGGGGGCCAAGTGAAAAACTGTTTTTT. Drawing the rest from reference TRBV5-1 and TRBJ1-4, the complete variable domain is KAGVTQTPRYLIKTRGQQVTLSCSPISGHRSVSWYQQTPGQGLQFLFEYFSETQRNKGNFPGRFSGRQFSNSRSEMNVSTLELGDSALYLCASTLLGGPSEKLFFGSGTQLSVL.

This clone appeared once. The rearrangement joins TRBV25-1 to TRBJ1-4, with a tentative D call TRBD1 (5 bases). Trimming removed 3 bases from V and 1 base from J, with 15 bases in between. Germline CDR1 is MGHDK and CDR2 is SYGVNS. This CDR3 region has 17 residues. CDR3 nucleotides: TGTGCCAGCAGTGATCGCAGGGAAGGGGAAACTAATGAAAAACTGTTTTTT. Protein sequence: CASSDRREGETNEKLFF.

This rearrangement joins TRBV5-4 to TRBJ2-2; tentatively, D is TRBD1 (6 bases). Trimming took 2 bases from V and 5 from J, leaving 10 bases between them. Germline loops: CDR1 SGHNT, CDR2 YYREEE (reference sequence). The CDR3 has 14 amino acids. The CDR3 protein is CASSLKTGTGELFF. CDR3 in DNA: TGTGCCAGCAGCTTAAAAACAGGGACCGGGGAGCTGTTTTTT.

As for this clone: At the DNA level, this CDR3 is encoded by other sequences in the same sample as well. V gene TRBV10-3 combines with J gene TRBJ2-2; tentative D call: TRBD2 (6 bases). The CDR3 sequence is 15 residues long. Between the trimmed V and J ends, which lost 5 bases and 4 bases, there was a span of 14 bases. Germline V gene sequence: CDR1 ENHRY, CDR2 SYGVKD. The CDR3 region has the DNA TGTGCCATCAGTCAAGATAGGGGAGGCACCGGGGAGCTGTTTTTT. Its protein is CAISQDRGGTGELFF.

This clone was observed a handful of times. The chain uses TRBV4-1 and TRBJ2-1, with D possibly being TRBD2 (6 bases). Trimming took off 5 bases at V and 12 bases at J, with 17 bases between the two ends. The CDR3 consists of 13 residues. Germline values: CDR1 MGHRA, CDR2 YSYEKL. CDR3 in DNA: TGCGCCAGCAGCTCCTTGGGTCTCGGGGGGCAGTTCTTC. It codes for CASSSLGLGGQFF.

The rearrangement uses TRBV2 and TRBJ2-5, with D possibly matching TRBD1 (6 bases). V dropped 5 bases and J dropped 4 bases, with 14 bases sitting between them. Germline V lookup: CDR1 SNHLY, CDR2 FYNNEI. CDR3 length equals 14 residues. The CDR3 sequence: CASSQGILGETQYF. The DNA of the CDR3 is TGTGCCAGCAGTCAGGGGATTTTAGGAGAGACCCAGTACTTC.

This clone has only one observation. Other DNA sequences of this sample code for an identical CDR3. The chain recombines TRBV5-1 with TRBJ2-2, with 11 positions matching TRBD2. J gave up 4 bases and V 0 bases, and 2 bases lay outside the gene matches. Germline CDR1 reads SGHRS; CDR2 reads YFSETQ. CDR3 length: 16 residues. For the CDR3, the DNA is TGCGCCAGCAGCTTGGTCCTAGCGGGGGGCACCGGGGAGCTGTTTTTT. This encodes CASSLVLAGGTGELFF.

This chain joins TRBV5-4 and TRBJ2-2; possibly TRBD2 for D (6 bases). V was trimmed by 4 bases and J by 0 bases, leaving 13 bases between them. This CDR3 contains 16 residues. CDR1 SGHNT and CDR2 YYREEE come from the germline V gene (reference sequence). The CDR3 DNA reads as TGTGCCAGCAGCACCCGCCGGGAGACGAACACCGGGGAGCTGTTTTTT. It translates to CASSTRRETNTGELFF.

The V gene is TRBV6-5, the J gene TRBJ1-2, with TRBD1 matching 7 bases. Germline lookup yields CDR1 MNHEY and CDR2 SVGAGI. V lost 4 bases and J lost 8; bases outside the gene matches: 7. CDR3 length equals 13 residues. CDR3 in amino acids: CASSFDRARGYTF. The CDR3 nucleotides are TGTGCCAGCAGTTTTGACAGGGCACGGGGCTACACCTTC.

The chain recombines TRBV5-6 with TRBJ2-1, with 9 bases identical to TRBD1. CDR3 length: 16 residues. Germline loops: CDR1 SGHDT, CDR2 YYEEEE. V lost 2 bases and J lost 6; bases outside the gene matches: 9. DNA of the CDR3: TGTGCCAGCAGCTTACAGGGGGCCCCCCGCGGCAATGAGCAGTTCTTC. It specifies CASSLQGAPRGNEQFF. Using reference TRBV5-6 and TRBJ2-1 for the parts outside the CDR3, the full variable domain is DAGVTQSPTHLIKTRGQQVTLRCSPKSGHDTVSWYQQALGQGPQFIFQYYEEEERQRGNFPDRFSGHQFPNYSSELNVNALLLGDSALYLCASSLQGAPRGNEQFFGPGTRLTVL.

The table lists this clone with a few counts. The chain combines TRBV4-1 with TRBJ1-1; 8 bases fit TRBD1. CDR1 is MGHRA, CDR2 YSYEKL, per germline. Unmatched junction bases numbered 6, after V lost 1 base and J lost 2 bases. The CDR3 spans 16 residues. The CDR3 nucleotides read TGCGCCAGCAGCCAAGTACAGGGGGAAGTCAACACTGAAGCTTTCTTT. This gives the protein CASSQVQGEVNTEAFF.

The V call is TRBV5-3, the J call TRBJ2-1, with a weak D call TRBD2 (6 bases). TRBV5-3 is assigned to the ORF class and has an uncertain function. Trimming took 3 bases from V and 6 from J, leaving 16 bases between them. The CDR3 has 15 amino acids. In DNA form, the CDR3 reads TGTGCCAGAAGCTCGGCGGGATCTGGCTTCAATGAGCAGTTCTTC. It codes for CARSSAGSGFNEQFF.

The chain carries TRBV7-6 and TRBJ1-5, with 8 bases aligning to TRBD1. Germline CDR1 reads SGHVS; CDR2 reads FNYEAQ. The CDR3 is made up of 13 amino acids. V shed 6 bases and J 7 bases; nucleotides not matched to a gene: 5. CDR3 sequence (DNA): TGTGCCAGCAGTAAACAGGGGGACCAGCCCCAGCATTTT. It is translated as CASSKQGDQPQHF.

This clone was recorded once. The V and J genes are TRBV30 and TRBJ2-6, with D unresolved. Germline values: CDR1 GTSNPN, CDR2 SVGIG (reference sequence). The CDR3 has 14 amino acids. Deletions cut 1 base from V and 0 bases from J, with 4 bases between. The CDR3 reads CAWSARSGANVLTF. The DNA for the CDR3 is TGTGCCTGGAGTGCCCGCTCTGGGGCCAACGTCCTGACTTTC.

The chain joins TRBV19 to TRBJ1-2; D possibly corresponds to TRBD1 (6 bases). The length of the CDR3 is 12 residues. CDR1 is LNHDA, CDR2 SQIVND, per germline (reference sequence). V dropped 4 bases and J dropped 5 bases, with 8 bases sitting between them. CDR3 region: CASSTQGYGYTF. CDR3 DNA sequence: TGTGCCAGTAGTACACAGGGATATGGCTACACCTTC.

The chain couples TRBV7-9 to TRBJ2-3; 9 bases map to TRBD2. CDR3 length equals 15 residues. Trimming at V came to 4 bases and at J to 2 bases, leaving 4 bases not matched to a gene. Germline CDR1 reads SEHNR; CDR2 reads FQNEAQ (reference sequence). The CDR3 reads CASSSAGGPTDTQYF. The CDR3 DNA reads as TGTGCCAGCAGCTCGGCGGGAGGGCCCACAGATACGCAGTATTTT.

This clone was counted a single time. The chain recombines TRBV10-3 with TRBJ1-1, with D tentatively TRBD1 (5 bases). The V gene lost 4 bases and the J gene lost 4 bases, with 7 bases spanning the gap. The CDR3 runs to 12 residues. Germline CDR1 is ENHRY and CDR2 is SYGVKD. The CDR3 is CAISGGVTEAFF. The CDR3 DNA is TGTGCCATCAGTGGGGGGGTCACTGAAGCTTTCTTT.

V and J are TRBV25-1 and TRBJ2-6; tentative D call: TRBD2 (5 bases). CDR1 and CDR2 from the germline V gene are MGHDK and SYGVNS. The CDR3 spans 18 residues. The germline V and J ends were trimmed by 6 bases and 4 bases, with 22 bases remaining between them. CDR3 residues: CASSAASPGGTGANVLTF. CDR3 nucleotides: TGTGCCAGCAGCGCCGCCTCGCCTGGAGGAACCGGGGCCAACGTCCTGACTTTC.

The rearrangement joins TRBV5-5 to TRBJ1-6, with no clear D. Deletions cut 3 bases from V and 8 bases from J, with 9 bases between. Germline V gene lookup returns CDR1 SGHKS and CDR2 YYEKEE (reference sequence). This CDR3 contains 13 residues. CDR3 sequence reads: CASSSERDSPLHF. CDR3 bases: TGTGCCAGCAGCTCGGAGAGGGATTCACCCCTCCACTTT.

This clone turned up a few times. This CDR3 is CASSMRERSNQPQHF. The CDR3 DNA reads TGTGCCAGTAGTATGCGGGAGAGGAGCAATCAGCCCCAGCATTTT. The chain uses TRBV19 and TRBJ1-5; D uncertain. From germline, CDR1 is LNHDA and CDR2 SQIVND (reference sequence). Trimming cost V 3 bases and J 1 base, with 10 bases left between them. The CDR3 loop spans 15 amino acids.

This sequence joins TRBV5-1 and TRBJ2-2; TRBD2 is a possible D gene (6 bases). From germline, CDR1 is SGHRS and CDR2 YFSETQ. Deletions cut 5 bases from V and 1 base from J, with 9 bases between. The CDR3 is 14 residues long. In DNA form, the CDR3 reads TGCGCCAGCAGGCCTAGCGAGAACACCGGGGAGCTGTTTTTT. Translating gives CASRPSENTGELFF.

A word on this clone: This CDR3 is missing its conserved last phenylalanine or tryptophan, likely due to a read error. J is TRBJ1-4 and V is TRBV6-5; maybe TRBD1 (6 bases). The CDR3 spans 14 residues. The V and J ends lost 6 bases and 2 bases respectively, with 10 bases between them. From germline, CDR1 is MNHEY and CDR2 SVGAGI. The CDR3 spells CASSPGVTNEKLFV. CDR3 DNA: TGTGCCAGCAGCCCAGGGGTCACTAATGAAAAACTGTTTGTT.

Written as DNA, the CDR3 is TGTGCCAGCAGGCACCAGGTTTTGGAGACCCAGTACTTC. Residues: CASRHQVLETQYF. The chain links TRBV6-5 to TRBJ2-5; no clear D gene. Germline V lookup: CDR1 MNHEY, CDR2 SVGAGI. This CDR3 is built from 13 residues. The V end lost 6 bases, the J end lost 5 bases, and 13 bases lay between the germline ends.

This chain links TRBV2 with TRBJ2-4; 13 bases fit TRBD2. In germline, CDR1 is SNHLY, CDR2 FYNNEI. Trimming removed 5 bases from V and 1 base from J; junction bases left unmatched: 11. This CDR3 has 19 residues. The CDR3 sequence: CASSTEGTSGKKAKNIQYF. The CDR3 DNA reads as TGTGCCAGCAGTACGGAGGGGACTAGCGGGAAGAAGGCCAAAAACATTCAGTACTTC.

The rearrangement links TRBV5-4 to TRBJ2-2; TRBD1 matches 7 bases. V lost 4 bases to trimming and J lost 7 bases; unmatched junction nucleotides: 7. The CDR3 extends over 14 amino acids. CDR1 is SGHNT and CDR2 is YYREEE in the germline V gene (reference sequence). CDR3 in DNA: TGTGCCAGCAGCCCCCGGAGGACAGGCGGGGAGCTGTTTTTT. Protein product: CASSPRRTGGELFF.

The chain carries TRBV2 and TRBJ2-2; the D gene is possibly TRBD2 (6 bases). Trimming stripped 11 bases from V and 5 bases from J, with 9 bases between. CDR1 SNHLY and CDR2 FYNNEI come from the germline V gene. The CDR3 totals 11 residues. The CDR3: CAQGGTGELFF. The DNA of the CDR3 is TGTGCCCAGGGAGGAACCGGGGAGCTGTTTTTT.

As to this clone: The junction differs from germline at one of its ends, possibly a read error. The chain employs TRBV7-2 and TRBJ2-3, with 12 positions matching TRBD2. CDR1 SGHTA and CDR2 FQGNSA come from the germline V gene. The CDR3 loop spans 14 amino acids. The CDR3 region is CASSLAGGRDTQYF. CDR3 in DNA: TGTGCCAGCAGCCTAGCGGGGGGGCGAGATACGCAGTATTTT.

A single count supports this clone. The chain is built from TRBV18 and TRBJ2-5; 10 bases fit TRBD1. With 3 bases clipped from V and 5 bases from J, the junction kept 9 bases outside the gene matches. The CDR3 is made up of 16 amino acids. In germline, CDR1 is KGHSH, CDR2 LQKENI. CDR3 protein: CASSPRDRGRGETQYF. The DNA for the CDR3 is TGTGCCAGCTCACCCCGGGACAGGGGCCGCGGGGAGACCCAGTACTTC.

Details on this clone: Given the absence of the conserved phenylalanine or tryptophan at the CDR3 end, a read error is likely. The chain combines TRBV6-6 with TRBJ1-5; maybe TRBD1 (6 bases). In germline, CDR1 is MNHNY, CDR2 SVGAGI (reference sequence). The V end lost 7 bases, the J end lost 6 bases, and 13 bases lay between the germline ends. The CDR3 length is 13 residues. CDR3 protein: CASKGGEFQPQHV. The CDR3 nucleotides are TGTGCCAGCAAAGGGGGGGAATTTCAGCCCCAGCATGTT.